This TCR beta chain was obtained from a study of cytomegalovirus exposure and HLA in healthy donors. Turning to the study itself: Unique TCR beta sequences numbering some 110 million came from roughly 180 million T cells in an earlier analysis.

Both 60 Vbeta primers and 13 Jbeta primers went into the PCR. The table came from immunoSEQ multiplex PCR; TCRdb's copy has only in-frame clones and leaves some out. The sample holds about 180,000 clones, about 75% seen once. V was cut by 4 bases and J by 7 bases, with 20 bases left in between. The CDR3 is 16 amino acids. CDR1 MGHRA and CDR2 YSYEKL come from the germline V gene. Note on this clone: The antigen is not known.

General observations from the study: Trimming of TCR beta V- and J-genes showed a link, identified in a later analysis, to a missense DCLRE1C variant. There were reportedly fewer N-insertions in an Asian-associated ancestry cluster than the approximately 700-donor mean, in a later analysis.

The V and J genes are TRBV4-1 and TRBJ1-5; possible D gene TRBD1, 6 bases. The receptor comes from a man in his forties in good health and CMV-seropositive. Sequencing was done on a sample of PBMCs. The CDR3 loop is CASSPPPPDRNQPQHF. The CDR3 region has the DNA TGCGCCAGCAGCCCCCCACCCCCTGACAGGAACCAGCCCCAGCATTTT.